These 21 T cell receptor beta chains came from one sample sequenced in a study of Tregs in tolerant kidney transplant recipients. The method was immunoSEQ multiplex PCR; TCRdb's version includes in-frame clones alone and lacks a portion of them. The sample contains tens of thousands of clones, approximately 90% of which appear only once. This specimen was Tregs from blood, taken before the transplant. The receptor set was obtained from a human donor who received a combined kidney and bone marrow transplant.

The chain uses TRBV30 and TRBJ2-6, with D perhaps TRBD1 or TRBD2 (5 bases each). The germline gives CDR1 GTSNPN, CDR2 SVGIG (reference sequence). The V and J ends lost 0 bases and 2 bases respectively, with 8 bases between them. There are 15 residues in the CDR3. The CDR3 loop is CAWSVRGAGANVLTF. CDR3 in DNA: TGTGCCTGGAGTGTACGAGGGGCTGGGGCCAACGTCCTGACTTTC.

In DNA form, the CDR3 reads TGTGCCAGCAGCCAAGGCGTATCTAGCTCCTACGAGCAGTACTTC. Translating gives CASSQGVSSSYEQYF. The chain uses TRBV4-2 and TRBJ2-7; D is unresolved. CDR3 length: 15 amino acids. V was cut by 1 base and J by 0 bases, with 10 bases left in between. Germline V gene lookup returns CDR1 LGHNA and CDR2 YNFKEQ.

V is TRBV6-1 and J is TRBJ2-5, with D unresolved. CDR1 MNHNS and CDR2 SASEGT come from the germline V gene. This CDR3 contains 14 residues. The germline V and J ends were trimmed by 6 bases and 5 bases, with 16 bases remaining between them. The CDR3 reads CASSENRNGETQYF. Here the CDR3 DNA reads TGTGCCAGCAGCGAGAATAGGAACGGGGAGACCCAGTACTTC.

The V call is TRBV7-6, the J call TRBJ2-1; the D is unclear. V was pared by 3 bases and J by 7 bases, with 7 bases between. This CDR3 contains 12 residues. Germline V gene data show CDR1 as SGHVS and CDR2 as FNYEAQ. The CDR3 nucleotides read TGTGCCAGCAGCTTGACCGGTAATGAGCAGTTCTTC. Encoded protein: CASSLTGNEQFF.

The rearrangement uses TRBV6-6 and TRBJ2-3; tentative D call: TRBD1 (5 bases). Germline V gene data show CDR1 as MNHNY and CDR2 as SVGAGI (reference sequence). Trimming shortened V by 2 bases and J by 0 bases, and 12 bases separated the two germline ends. The CDR3 has 16 amino acids. The CDR3 is CASSYVDTRSTDTQYF. The CDR3 DNA is TGTGCCAGCAGTTACGTGGACACACGTAGCACAGATACGCAGTATTTT.

The gene calls are TRBV25-1 and TRBJ2-3; D not certain. V was pared by 4 bases and J by 4 bases, with 9 bases between. Germline values: CDR1 MGHDK, CDR2 SYGVNS. The CDR3 runs to 13 residues. In nucleotides, the CDR3 is TGTGCCAGCAGTGTCAGGAATGCAGATACGCAGTATTTT. This encodes CASSVRNADTQYF.

To note about this clone: Other nucleotide sequences from this sample produce the same CDR3. The chain carries TRBV19 and TRBJ2-2; 11 bases line up with TRBD2. From germline, CDR1 is LNHDA and CDR2 SQIVND (reference sequence). V lost 4 bases, J lost 0 bases, and 1 base stayed unmatched. The CDR3 has 16 amino acids. Written as DNA, the CDR3 is TGTGCCAGTAGTAGACTAGCGGGAACGAACACCGGGGAGCTGTTTTTT. Translation gives CASSRLAGTNTGELFF.

In nucleotides, the CDR3 is TGTGCCAGCCGTGACTTGTCGTATGGCTACACCTTC. This encodes CASRDLSYGYTF. This sequence joins TRBV28 and TRBJ1-2; D not certain. The V gene lost 8 bases and the J gene lost 5 bases, with 12 bases spanning the gap. The CDR3 length is 12 residues. Germline assignment: CDR1 MDHEN and CDR2 SYDVKM.

The V gene is TRBV19, the J gene TRBJ1-3; D remains unclear. The CDR3 totals 14 residues. CDR1 is LNHDA, CDR2 SQIVND, per germline (reference sequence). Trimming stripped 5 bases from V and 0 bases from J, with 8 bases between. CDR3 residues: CASSLLSSGNTIYF. In DNA, the CDR3 is TGTGCCAGTAGTTTGCTCTCCTCTGGAAACACCATATATTTT.

In this sample, this clone turned up a few times. J is TRBJ2-2 and V is TRBV5-1; TRBD2 aligns across 14 bases. The CDR3 contains 17 residues. Per germline, CDR1 SGHRS and CDR2 YFSETQ. V gave up 4 bases and J gave up 7 bases; unmatched junction bases: 9. The CDR3 spells CASSARGTSGRVGELFF. The CDR3 coding sequence is TGCGCCAGCAGCGCTAGGGGGACTAGCGGGAGAGTCGGGGAGCTGTTTTTT.

This chain connects TRBV20-1 to TRBJ2-7, with 7 positions matching TRBD1. This CDR3 has 11 amino acids. The trim removed 7 bases at V and 4 bases at J, leaving 4 bases unmatched. CDR1 and CDR2 (germline): DFQATT, SNEGSKA (reference sequence). CDR3 DNA sequence: TGCAGTGTTGACAGGGAGTACGAGCAGTACTTC. Its protein is CSVDREYEQYF.

The V gene is TRBV28, the J gene TRBJ1-3, with 7 bases lining up with TRBD1. The junction had 8 bases not matched to a gene; V was cut back by 3 bases and J by 0 bases. Germline CDR1 is MDHEN and CDR2 is SYDVKM. The CDR3 covers 17 residues. Written as DNA, the CDR3 is TGTGCCAGCAGTTTCCCAATGGGACAGCTCTCTGGAAACACCATATATTTT. The encoded protein is CASSFPMGQLSGNTIYF.

A single count supports this clone. CDR3 sequence: CASSPFADNLHEQYF. The CDR3 nucleotides read TGCGCCAGCAGCCCCTTCGCGGACAACCTACACGAGCAGTACTTC. The chain recombines TRBV4-1 with TRBJ2-7; tentative D call: TRBD1 (5 bases). The germline V gene has CDR1 MGHRA and CDR2 YSYEKL. Between the trimmed V and J ends, which lost 4 bases and 5 bases, there was a span of 18 bases. This CDR3 is built from 15 residues.

This chain links TRBV6-5 with TRBJ2-7; no clear D gene. CDR1 is MNHEY, CDR2 SVGAGI, per germline. V was clipped by 6 bases and J by 7 bases, with 16 bases between them. The CDR3 runs to 13 residues. CDR3 region: CASRSHSVGEQYF. In DNA, the CDR3 is TGTGCCAGCAGGAGCCACTCCGTCGGGGAGCAGTACTTC.

The chain employs TRBV6-1 and TRBJ2-5, with D hard to call. Germline V gene data show CDR1 as MNHNS and CDR2 as SASEGT. The CDR3 loop spans 15 amino acids. With 4 bases removed from V and 5 bases from J, the gap between germline ends came to 17 bases. CDR3 residues: CASSARTQIPETQYF. Here the CDR3 DNA reads TGTGCCAGCAGTGCTAGGACCCAAATTCCGGAGACCCAGTACTTC.

The V call is TRBV18, the J call TRBJ1-5; tentative D call: TRBD1 (6 bases). V was clipped by 3 bases and J by 3 bases, with 12 bases between them. This CDR3 has 15 residues. From germline, CDR1 is KGHSH and CDR2 LQKENI. The CDR3 DNA reads as TGTGCCAGCTCACCTGAGGACAGCGTCAATCAGCCCCAGCATTTT. Residues: CASSPEDSVNQPQHF.

The chain links TRBV15 to TRBJ2-1, with D perhaps matching TRBD1 (5 bases). Trimming removed 4 bases from V and 1 base from J, with 11 bases in between. CDR1 LNHNV and CDR2 YYDKDF come from the germline V gene (reference sequence). The CDR3 length is 15 residues. The CDR3 nucleotides are TGTGCCACCAGCATACCAGGGTTTTCCTACAATGAGCAGTTCTTC. Its protein is CATSIPGFSYNEQFF.

This clone was detected only once. The J gene is TRBJ1-2, the V gene TRBV6-5, with unresolved D. The CDR3 spans 14 residues. Trimming stripped 5 bases from V and 4 bases from J, with 14 bases between. CDR1 MNHEY and CDR2 SVGAGI come from the germline V gene. CDR3 bases: TGTGCCAGCAGTAAAACCCAGGTTGGCTATGGCTACACCTTC. It translates to CASSKTQVGYGYTF.

The chain couples TRBV19 to TRBJ2-2; 7 bases are a match to TRBD1. The germline V gene has CDR1 LNHDA and CDR2 SQIVND (reference sequence). CDR3 size: 15 residues. Unmatched junction bases numbered 8, after V lost 3 bases and J lost 7 bases. The CDR3 region is CASSIVPGQYGELFF. The CDR3, as DNA: TGTGCCAGTAGTATCGTCCCGGGACAGTACGGGGAGCTGTTTTTT.

The rearrangement uses TRBV28 and TRBJ2-7; D may match TRBD1 or TRBD2 (7 bases each). The germline V and J ends were trimmed by 3 bases and 4 bases, with 25 bases remaining between them. The length of the CDR3 is 18 residues. Germline-derived CDR1 and CDR2 are MDHEN and SYDVKM. CDR3: CASSLGTDDQGDYYEQYF. The CDR3 DNA sequence: TGTGCCAGCAGTTTGGGGACAGACGATCAAGGGGACTATTACGAGCAGTACTTC.

The rearrangement uses TRBV28 and TRBJ2-1; D possibly corresponds to TRBD1 (6 bases). Trimming removed 8 bases from V and 7 bases from J, with 9 bases in between. Germline V gene data show CDR1 as MDHEN and CDR2 as SYDVKM. This CDR3 is built from 11 residues. CDR3 residues: CASFRGNEQFF. In DNA form, the CDR3 reads TGTGCCAGCTTCAGGGGAAATGAGCAGTTCTTC.